This T cell receptor beta chain was obtained from a study of PD-1 blockade in classical Hodgkin lymphoma (TCRdb year 2020). The study in broad terms: Nivolumab dosing was 3 mg/kg intravenously every 2 weeks, continuing until either disease progression or unacceptable toxicity. A peripheral blood immune signature of response to PD-1 blockade in classical Hodgkin lymphoma was defined using TCR beta sequencing and CyTOF. What the work shows at the level of the full study, not this receptor alone: Newly diagnosed patients were reported to have lower baseline TCR diversity than healthy donors, and relapsed/refractory patients were reported to have lower baseline TCR diversity still. Baseline diversity similar to that of newly diagnosed patients was observed in trial patients achieving complete response, whereas significantly lower diversity was observed in partial responders and progressors. Lower diversity was seen in patients whose nivolumab began less than 1 year after ASCT, and these patients were left out of later analyses so that immune reconstitution would not confound the results. A significant rise by C4D1 was seen in CD4+ but not CD8+ TCR diversity (p=0.0027 vs p=0.16), with the rise being most apparent in complete responders (p=0.02). The study covered only a single clinical trial cohort, and the causes of the repertoire differences, possibly disease activity or prior therapy, were still not defined.

The Qiagen DNeasy kit was used to extract genomic DNA from unsorted PBMCs and from the negatively selected CD4+ and CD8+ fractions. TCR beta CDR3 regions were amplified by immunoSEQ multiplex PCR using primers annealing to V and J segments. A synthetic immune receptor repertoire was used to minimize amplification bias, and any remaining bias was removed computationally after sequencing. Per the source publication's procedure: Custom Python scripts were used to quantify repertoire diversity as the Shannon entropy index. Unsorted, CD4+ and CD8+ repertoires were analyzed separately, except for combined analyses in which CD4+ and CD8+ sequences were merged in silico. A clone was considered expanded if an increase in frequency of at least 2-fold after treatment relative to C1D1 was found, and a pseudocount of 0.5 was applied to clones undetected at baseline. Singleton clones were defined as clones with 0 or 1 copy at C1D1, and non-singleton clones were defined as clones with 2 or more copies. By matching protein sequences in sorted samples from the same patient, clones expanded in unsorted samples were annotated as CD4+, CD8+ or unknown. Diversity changes from C1D1 to C4D1 were tested in paired samples using Wilcoxon tests. What TCRdb holds here is the immuneACCESS table cut down to in-frame rearrangements. Part of the clones is not present; checked against another copy, under half of the missing clones reflect an unresolved V gene, and the others are unexplained. V and J calls and clone size are as listed in that table; D and trimming were resolved from the DNA. The sample yields about 46,000 clones; around 70% were counted once. Roughly 9.6% of the sample is in the top ten clones.

In the case of this clone: Its antigen is unknown. The input lacks base qualities; no much larger clone sits a single base away.

The meaning of the sample's time point label: cycle 1 day 1 (C1D1), immediately before nivolumab initiation. Every trial patient had relapsed following autologous stem cell transplantation, and prior brentuximab vedotin exposure was what differed among cohorts A, B and C. The trial cohort comprised roughly 50 patients with relapsed/refractory classical Hodgkin lymphoma whose best overall responses were complete response, partial response or progressive disease. Trial patients were treated with single-agent nivolumab in the multi-cohort phase II CheckMate 205 trial. An independent review committee assessed best overall response by applying the 2007 International Working Group response criteria. Trial PBMCs were obtained immediately prior to nivolumab initiation (C1D1) and on therapy at cycle 2 day 1 and cycle 4 day 1. Peripheral blood was collected in 8 mL Vacutainer Cell Preparation Tubes, from which PBMCs were isolated by centrifugation and then cryopreserved.

V is reduced by 1 base and J by 3 bases, leaving a spacing of 3 bases between them. The CDR3 sequence holds 13 residues, the cysteine and phenylalanine included. Only CDR3 DNA is held: 39 bases, read in frame from base 1. As encoded in the germline V gene, CDR1 is SNHLY while CDR2 is FYNNEI. This specimen consisted of peripheral blood mononuclear cells (PBMCs), obtained at baseline. The receptor chain draws on TRBV2 and TRBJ2-2; the D gene identity is not certain. The source is a human donor with classical Hodgkin lymphoma. The base sequence is TGTGCCAGCAGTGAAGGGTACACCGGGGAGCTGTTTTTT. Its amino acids are CASSEGYTGELFF.